A single sample is the source of the 4 T cell receptor beta chains below, sequenced in a study of blood T cell repertoires in COVID-19. Sequencing used immunoSEQ multiplex PCR; TCRdb keeps in-frame clones, though not all of them. This repertoire shows some 73,000 clones, around nine tenths found once; its top ten account for around 12%. What was sequenced was peripheral blood. The receptors shown here come from a woman aged 55 to 70 with acute or convalescent COVID-19.

The V and J genes are TRBV11-3 and TRBJ2-2; D call uncertain. Germline CDR1 is SGHNT and CDR2 is YENEEA. V lost 1 base and J lost 1, with 4 bases in between. The CDR3 loop spans 14 amino acids. Here the CDR3 DNA reads TGTGCCAGCAGCTTAGCGGTGAACACCGGGGAGCTGTTTTTT. This codes for CASSLAVNTGELFF.

The chain recombines TRBV7-2 with TRBJ2-5; 8 bases align to TRBD2. With V trimmed by 2 bases and J by 1 base, 12 bases remained unmatched. Per the germline V gene, CDR1 is SGHTA and CDR2 is FQGNSA. The CDR3 sequence is 18 residues long. The CDR3 reads CASSLIGGAGAIQETQYF. For the CDR3, the DNA is TGTGCCAGCAGCTTAATAGGTGGAGCGGGGGCGATCCAAGAGACCCAGTACTTC. The whole variable domain, remainder taken from reference TRBV7-2 and TRBJ2-5, is GAGVSQSPSNKVTEKGKDVELRCDPISGHTALYWYRQSLGQGLEFLIYFQGNSAPDKSGLPSDRFSAERTGGSVSTLTIQRTQQEDSAVYLCASSLIGGAGAIQETQYFGPGTRLLVL.

The gene calls are TRBV7-9 and TRBJ2-1, with 7 bases that match TRBD2. Looked up from germline, CDR1 is SEHNR and CDR2 is FQNEAQ (reference sequence). This CDR3 is built from 15 residues. The chain's CDR3 is CAHRRMSGAYNEQFF. Written as DNA, the CDR3 is TGTGCTCACAGAAGGATGAGCGGGGCCTACAATGAGCAGTTCTTC.

In its sample, this clone was seen a few times. The chain is built from TRBV7-8 and TRBJ1-2, with 8 bases lining up with TRBD1. The junction had 18 bases not matched to a gene; V was cut back by 5 bases and J by 7 bases. Germline loops: CDR1 SGHVS, CDR2 FQNEAQ. This CDR3 has 17 residues. The CDR3: CASSASGTGPSHGGYTF. The DNA of the CDR3 is TGTGCCAGCAGCGCGTCCGGGACAGGACCCTCTCATGGTGGCTACACCTTC.